A single TCR beta chain is shown here with its context. The sample is drawn from a study of blood T cell repertoires in COVID-19. In the study overall: Specimens from acute and convalescent COVID-19 originated in the United States, Italy and Spain. The analysed material was cDNA or gDNA that came from T cells, B-cell-depleted T cells, or PBMCs.

Authors' processing steps: Reference gene primer amplification in the assay estimated nucleated cell counts. TCRdb's table, derived via immunoSEQ multiplex PCR, lists solely in-frame clones and lacks some. The V and J calls and clone size were taken over from that table, and D and trimming were inferred from the DNA. The repertoire holds around 130,000 clones, with 90% as singletons. The V and J ends lost 5 bases and 3 bases respectively, with 11 bases between them. The CDR3 loop spans 13 amino acids. Germline V gene sequence: CDR1 KGHSH, CDR2 LQKENI. Sequenced sample: peripheral blood. The clonotype comes from a man in his 60s with COVID-19, enrolled during active disease. V is TRBV18 and J is TRBJ2-7; D perhaps matches TRBD1 (5 bases). The CDR3 DNA reads TGTGCCAGCTCAAAAGGGGCGAACTACGAGCAGTACTTC. This encodes CASSKGANYEQYF.